This T cell receptor beta chain was identified in a study of response to subunit inactivated influenza vaccine. Overall study results and limits: Seasonal influenza vaccination, on each occasion, was suggested by the authors to recruit few new T cells.

Comments on this clonotype: Antigen specificity is unknown.

TCRdb used MiXCR to reprocess the RT-PCR reads, holding one entry per CDR3 protein. The profile shows 550,000 to 600,000 distinct CDR3 sequences, 12% of them singletons. Germline CDR1 reads ENHRY; CDR2 reads SYGVKD. V was cut by 0 bases and J by 4 bases, with 21 bases left in between. This CDR3 is 18 amino acids long. Here the sequenced sample was PBMCs from blood, taken on the day of vaccination. The V and J genes are TRBV10-3 and TRBJ2-5, with D tentatively TRBD2 (5 bases). This clonotype originated in a man aged 50-59 years who received an inactivated influenza vaccine. The DNA of the CDR3 is TGTGCCATCAGTGAGTCGACTGGCAATTATTTAGCGCGAGAGACCCAGTACTTC. It encodes CAISESTGNYLARETQYF.